The clone carrying this T cell receptor beta chain was seen ten or more times. The CDR3 sequence is 12 residues long. The germline V and J ends were trimmed by 6 bases and 2 bases, with 7 bases remaining between them. Each CDR3 protein gets one entry after TCRdb re-called the RT-PCR reads with MiXCR. Of about 540,000 distinct CDR3 sequences listed, under 25% are singletons. This sample was included in a study of response to subunit inactivated influenza vaccine. This sample was also put to use in a study of T cells expressing NK-cell markers. That report adds: The authors made TCR beta cDNA libraries by 5'RACE template switching. This switching added a universal primer site and UMIs. In a few donors, dominant clonotypes made up about 25-65% of CD3+CD56-NKG2C+ cells.

The specimen was CD4+ T cells sorted from PBMCs, collected roughly 13 days after vaccination. This receptor was identified in a middle-aged man who received an inactivated influenza vaccine. The chain links TRBV12-3 or TRBV12-4 to TRBJ2-5, with D unclear. CDR3: CASRWSQETQYF. CDR3 DNA: TGTGCCAGCAGATGGAGTCAAGAGACCCAGTACTTC.